The T cell receptor beta chain described here comes from a study of blood T cell repertoires in COVID-19. Looking at the study overall: Italy, Spain and the United States were the sources of the convalescent and acute COVID-19 samples. T cells, B-cell-depleted T cells, or PBMCs provided the cDNA or gDNA that served as material.

Original data processing: Scientists estimated how many nucleated cells there were by amplifying reference gene primers. Generated by immunoSEQ multiplex PCR, the TCRdb table keeps only in-frame clones and is missing some. For V, J and clone size, that table is used; D and trimming come from the DNA. The sample includes approximately 120,000 clones, approximately 81% of them seen just once. Trimming at V came to 6 bases and at J to 3 bases, leaving 2 bases not matched to a gene. The CDR3 is made up of 14 amino acids. The germline CDR1 and CDR2 sequences are MDHEN and SYDVKM. It was during active infection that Seattle patients were enrolled and then longitudinally followed.

The material sequenced was peripheral blood. The clonotype was recovered from a man at least 80 years old with COVID-19, enrolled during active disease. The chain joins TRBV28 to TRBJ2-7; 13 bases align to TRBD2. The CDR3 DNA reads as TGTGCCAGCAGCCGGACTAGCGGGAGCTACGAGCAGTACTTC. It translates to CASSRTSGSYEQYF. Using reference TRBV28 and TRBJ2-7 for the parts outside the CDR3, the full variable domain is DVKVTQSSRYLVKRTGEKVFLECVQDMDHENMFWYRQDPGLGLRLIYFSYDVKMKEKGDIPEGYSVSREKKERFSLILESASTNQTSMYLCASSRTSGSYEQYFGPGTRLTVT.